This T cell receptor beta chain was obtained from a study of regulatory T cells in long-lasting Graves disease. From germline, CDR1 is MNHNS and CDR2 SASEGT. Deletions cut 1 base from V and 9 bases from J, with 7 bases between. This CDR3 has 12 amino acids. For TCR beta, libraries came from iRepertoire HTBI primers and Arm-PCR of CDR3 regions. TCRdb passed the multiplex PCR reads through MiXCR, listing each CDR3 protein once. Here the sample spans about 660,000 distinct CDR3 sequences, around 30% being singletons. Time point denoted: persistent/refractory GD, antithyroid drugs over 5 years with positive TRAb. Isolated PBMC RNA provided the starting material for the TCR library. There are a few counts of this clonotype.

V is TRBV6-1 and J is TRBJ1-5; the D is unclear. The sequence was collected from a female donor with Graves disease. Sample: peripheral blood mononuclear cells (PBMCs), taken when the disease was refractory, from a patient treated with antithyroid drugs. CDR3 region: CASSEVGGPQHF. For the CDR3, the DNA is TGTGCCAGCAGTGAAGTGGGAGGGCCCCAGCATTTT.